The clone carrying this T cell receptor (beta chain) was recorded many times. The antigen remains undetermined. TCRdb called the reads again in MiXCR, with one record for every CDR3 protein. This table has some 700,000 distinct CDR3 sequences, around a third appearing once. The sample is drawn from a study of T cell repertoires in cytomegalovirus infection. Study summary: Epitope selection comprised recently identified HLA-C-restricted CMV epitopes and well-studied HLA-B-restricted CMV epitopes.

Study results and caveats: HLA-C-restricted CMV clonotypes gave the most frequent clonotype in two of eight donors.

The CDR3 has 13 amino acids. J gave up 7 bases and V 8 bases, and 10 bases lay outside the gene matches. This TCR derives from a human donor in good health (CMV status not recorded). Some clones in this sample may be carry-over from other donors' samples. V and J are TRBV12-3 or TRBV12-4 and TRBJ1-2; 7 bases line up with TRBD1. The sequencing used cultured PBMCs, collected from culture after CMV antigen stimulation. In DNA, the CDR3 is TGTGCCAGCGGAAAAACGACAGGGACTGGCTACACCTTC. This codes for CASGKTTGTGYTF.